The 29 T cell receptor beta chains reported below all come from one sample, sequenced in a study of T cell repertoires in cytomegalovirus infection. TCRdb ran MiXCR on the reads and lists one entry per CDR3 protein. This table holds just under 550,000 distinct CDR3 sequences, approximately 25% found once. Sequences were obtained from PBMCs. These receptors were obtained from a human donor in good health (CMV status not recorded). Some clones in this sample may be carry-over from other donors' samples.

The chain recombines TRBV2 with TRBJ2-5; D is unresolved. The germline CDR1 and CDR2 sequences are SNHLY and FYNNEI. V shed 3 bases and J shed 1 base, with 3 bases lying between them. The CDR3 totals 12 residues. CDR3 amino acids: CASSECQETQYF. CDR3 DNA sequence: TGTGCCAGCAGTGAGTGCCAAGAGACCCAGTACTTC.

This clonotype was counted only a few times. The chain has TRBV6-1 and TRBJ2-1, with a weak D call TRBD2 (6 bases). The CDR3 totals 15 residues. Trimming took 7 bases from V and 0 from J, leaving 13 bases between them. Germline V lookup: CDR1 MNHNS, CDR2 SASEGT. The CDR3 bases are TGTGCCAGCAAGGGCGGGAAGAGCTCCTACAATGAGCAGTTCTTC. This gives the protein CASKGGKSSYNEQFF.

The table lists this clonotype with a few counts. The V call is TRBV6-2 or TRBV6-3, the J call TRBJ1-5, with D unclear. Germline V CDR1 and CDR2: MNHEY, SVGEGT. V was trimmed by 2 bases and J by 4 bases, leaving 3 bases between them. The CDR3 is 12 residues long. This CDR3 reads CASSYANQPQHF. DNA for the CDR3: TGTGCCAGCAGTTACGCTAATCAGCCCCAGCATTTT.

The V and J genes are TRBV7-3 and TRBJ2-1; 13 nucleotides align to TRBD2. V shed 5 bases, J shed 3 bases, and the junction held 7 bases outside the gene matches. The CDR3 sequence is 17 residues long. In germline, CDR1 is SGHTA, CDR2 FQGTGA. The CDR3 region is CASSRTSGRMGYNEQFF. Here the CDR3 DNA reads TGTGCCAGCAGCAGGACTAGCGGGAGAATGGGCTACAATGAGCAGTTCTTC.

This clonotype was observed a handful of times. The CDR3 protein is CASSEMGLKREQFF. CDR3 nucleotides: TGTGCCAGCAGCGAAATGGGACTGAAGAGAGAGCAGTTCTTC. This chain connects TRBV14 to TRBJ2-1, with a weak D call TRBD2 (6 bases). The ends were cut back, 5 bases at V and 10 bases at J, with 18 bases in the middle. CDR1 is SGHDN, CDR2 FVKESK, per germline. The length of the CDR3 is 14 residues.

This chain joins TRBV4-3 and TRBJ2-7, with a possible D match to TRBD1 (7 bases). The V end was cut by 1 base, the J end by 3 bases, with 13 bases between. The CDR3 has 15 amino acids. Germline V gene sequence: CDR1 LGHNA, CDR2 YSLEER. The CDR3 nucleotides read TGCGCCAGCAGCCAAGGCCAGGGGGGACTCTACGAGCAGTACTTC. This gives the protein CASSQGQGGLYEQYF.

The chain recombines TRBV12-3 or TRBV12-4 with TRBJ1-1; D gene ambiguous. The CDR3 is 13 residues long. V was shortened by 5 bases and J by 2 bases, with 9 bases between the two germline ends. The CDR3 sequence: CASSAPTNTEAFF. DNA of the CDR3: TGTGCCAGCAGTGCCCCAACAAACACTGAAGCTTTCTTT.

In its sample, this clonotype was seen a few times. In nucleotides, the CDR3 is TGTGCCAGCAGCTTGGACTCGTCCGATGAGCAGTTCTTC. Translated, it gives CASSLDSSDEQFF. This rearrangement joins TRBV7-2 to TRBJ2-1, with D possibly being TRBD2 (5 bases). Per the germline V gene, CDR1 is SGHTA and CDR2 is FQGNSA. The CDR3 length is 13 residues. V lost 3 bases and J lost 8, with 11 bases in between.

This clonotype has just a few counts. The CDR3 protein is CASSDGTGADTQYF. The DNA for the CDR3 is TGTGCCAGCAGTGACGGGACAGGGGCAGATACGCAGTATTTT. The chain recombines TRBV6-4 with TRBJ2-3; 10 nucleotides align to TRBD1. The ends lost 2 bases at V and 4 bases at J; junction bases unmatched: 0. This CDR3 contains 14 residues. Germline V gene lookup returns CDR1 MRHNA and CDR2 SNTAGT.

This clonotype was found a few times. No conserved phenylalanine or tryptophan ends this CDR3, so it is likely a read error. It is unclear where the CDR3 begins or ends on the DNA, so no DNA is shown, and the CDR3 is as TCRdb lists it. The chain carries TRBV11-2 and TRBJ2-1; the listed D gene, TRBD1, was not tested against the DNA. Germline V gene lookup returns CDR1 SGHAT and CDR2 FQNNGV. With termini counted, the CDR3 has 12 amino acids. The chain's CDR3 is CASSLNRDRPIL.

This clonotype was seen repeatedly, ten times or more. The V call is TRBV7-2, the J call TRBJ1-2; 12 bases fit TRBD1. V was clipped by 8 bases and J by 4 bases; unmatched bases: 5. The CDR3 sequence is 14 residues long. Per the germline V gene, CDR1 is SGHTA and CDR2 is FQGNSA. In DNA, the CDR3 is TGTGCCAGCGGATGGGGACAGGGGGCCTATGGCTACACCTTC. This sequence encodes CASGWGQGAYGYTF.

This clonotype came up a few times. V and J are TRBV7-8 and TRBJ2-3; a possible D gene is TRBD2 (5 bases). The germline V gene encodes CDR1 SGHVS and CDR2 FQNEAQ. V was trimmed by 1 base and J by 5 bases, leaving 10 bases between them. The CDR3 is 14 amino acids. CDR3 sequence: CASSLEGVLDTQYF. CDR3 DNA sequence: TGTGCCAGCAGCTTAGAGGGAGTTCTAGATACGCAGTATTTT.

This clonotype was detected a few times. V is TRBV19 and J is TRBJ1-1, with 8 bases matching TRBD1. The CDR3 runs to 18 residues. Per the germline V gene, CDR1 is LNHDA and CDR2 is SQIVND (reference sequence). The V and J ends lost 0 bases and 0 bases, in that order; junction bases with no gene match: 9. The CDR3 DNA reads TGTGCCAGTAGTATAGATTCAGGCAGGGGGCCGTTGAACACTGAAGCTTTCTTT. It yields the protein CASSIDSGRGPLNTEAFF.

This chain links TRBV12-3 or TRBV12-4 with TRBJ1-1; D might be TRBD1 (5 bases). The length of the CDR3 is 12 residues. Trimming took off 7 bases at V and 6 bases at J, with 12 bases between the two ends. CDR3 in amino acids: CASTVGTPEAFF. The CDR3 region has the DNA TGTGCCAGCACCGTCGGGACTCCTGAAGCTTTCTTT.

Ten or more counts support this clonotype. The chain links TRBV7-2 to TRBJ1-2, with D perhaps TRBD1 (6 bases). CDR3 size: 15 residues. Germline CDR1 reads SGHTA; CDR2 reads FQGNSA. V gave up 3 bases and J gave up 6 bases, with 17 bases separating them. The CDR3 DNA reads TGTGCCAGCAGCTTTACGGGCGGGAGGGGGAATGGCTACACCTTC. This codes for CASSFTGGRGNGYTF. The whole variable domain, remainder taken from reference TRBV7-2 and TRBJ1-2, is GAGVSQSPSNKVTEKGKDVELRCDPISGHTALYWYRQSLGQGLEFLIYFQGNSAPDKSGLPSDRFSAERTGGSVSTLTIQRTQQEDSAVYLCASSFTGGRGNGYTFGSGTRLTVV.

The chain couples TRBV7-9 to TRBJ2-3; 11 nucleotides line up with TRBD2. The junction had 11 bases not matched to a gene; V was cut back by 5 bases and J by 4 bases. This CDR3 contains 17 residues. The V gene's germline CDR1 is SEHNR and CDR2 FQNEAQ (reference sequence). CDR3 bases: TGTGCCAGCAGCCTGATTAGCGGGAGGGAAGGAGCAGATACGCAGTATTTT. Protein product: CASSLISGREGADTQYF.

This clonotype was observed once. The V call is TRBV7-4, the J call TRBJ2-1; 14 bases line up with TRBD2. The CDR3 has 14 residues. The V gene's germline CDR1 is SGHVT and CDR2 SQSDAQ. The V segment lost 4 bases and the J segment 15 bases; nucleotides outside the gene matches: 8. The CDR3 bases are TGTGCCAGCAGCTCCGGGACTAGCGGGAGAGGTTTGTTCTTC. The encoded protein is CASSSGTSGRGLFF.

The DNA of the CDR3 is TGTGCCAGCAGCTTCCCGACTAGCGGGAACTACAATGAGCAGTTCTTC. This encodes CASSFPTSGNYNEQFF. The V gene is TRBV5-4, the J gene TRBJ2-1; the match to TRBD2 covers 11 bases. The CDR3 runs to 16 residues. The junction had 4 bases not matched to a gene; V was cut back by 2 bases and J by 3 bases. Per the germline V gene, CDR1 is SGHNT and CDR2 is YYREEE (reference sequence).

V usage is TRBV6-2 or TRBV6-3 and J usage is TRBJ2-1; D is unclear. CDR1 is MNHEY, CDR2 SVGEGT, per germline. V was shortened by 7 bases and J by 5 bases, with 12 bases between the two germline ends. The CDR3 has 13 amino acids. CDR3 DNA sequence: TGTGCCAGCACCCTTGCCGGCAACAATGAGCAGTTCTTC. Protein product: CASTLAGNNEQFF.

CDR3 in DNA: TGTGCCACCAGCAGAGGTGGTTTCTGGACTAGCGGTGACAATGAGCAGTTCTTC. Amino acids: CATSRGGFWTSGDNEQFF. The V gene is TRBV15, the J gene TRBJ2-1, with 10 bases aligning to TRBD2. The V segment lost 1 base and the J segment 5 bases; nucleotides outside the gene matches: 11. This CDR3 region has 18 residues. From germline, CDR1 is LNHNV and CDR2 YYDKDF (reference sequence).

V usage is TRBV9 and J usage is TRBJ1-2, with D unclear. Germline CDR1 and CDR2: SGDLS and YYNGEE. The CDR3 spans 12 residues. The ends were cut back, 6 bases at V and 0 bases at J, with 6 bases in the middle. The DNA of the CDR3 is TGTGCCAGCAATAAAGCTAACTATGGCTACACCTTC. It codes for CASNKANYGYTF.

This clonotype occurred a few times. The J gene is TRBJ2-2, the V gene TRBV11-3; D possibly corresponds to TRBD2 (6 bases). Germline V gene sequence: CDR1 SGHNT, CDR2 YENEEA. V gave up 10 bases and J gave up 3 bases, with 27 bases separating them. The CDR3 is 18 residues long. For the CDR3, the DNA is TGTGCCACCACACCTCGACATATTGGGCGGGACTACACCGGGGAGCTGTTTTTT. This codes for CATTPRHIGRDYTGELFF.

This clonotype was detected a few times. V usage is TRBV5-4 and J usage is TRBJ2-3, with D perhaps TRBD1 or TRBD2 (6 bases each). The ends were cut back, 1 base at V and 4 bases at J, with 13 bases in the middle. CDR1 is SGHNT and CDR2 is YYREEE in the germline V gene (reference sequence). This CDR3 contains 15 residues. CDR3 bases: TGTGCCAGCAGCTTGACAGGGCTAGCGCCAGATACGCAGTATTTT. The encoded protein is CASSLTGLAPDTQYF.

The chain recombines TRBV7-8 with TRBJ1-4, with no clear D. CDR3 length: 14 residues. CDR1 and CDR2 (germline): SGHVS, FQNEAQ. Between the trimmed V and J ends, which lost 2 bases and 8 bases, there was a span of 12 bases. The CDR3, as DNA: TGTGCCAGCAGCTTACCATCTTCCGGGGAAAAACTGTTTTTT. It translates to CASSLPSSGEKLFF.

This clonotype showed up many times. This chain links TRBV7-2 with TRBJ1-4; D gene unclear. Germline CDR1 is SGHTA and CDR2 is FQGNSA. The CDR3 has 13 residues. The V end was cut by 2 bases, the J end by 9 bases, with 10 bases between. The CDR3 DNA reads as TGTGCCAGCAGCTTATTGGAGGGAAAAAAACTGTTTTTT. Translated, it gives CASSLLEGKKLFF.

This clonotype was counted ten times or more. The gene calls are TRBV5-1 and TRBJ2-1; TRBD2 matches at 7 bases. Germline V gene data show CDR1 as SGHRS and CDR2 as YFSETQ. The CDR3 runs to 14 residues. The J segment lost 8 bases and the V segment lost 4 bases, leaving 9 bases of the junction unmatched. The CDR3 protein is CASSTAGVGDEQFF. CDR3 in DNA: TGCGCCAGCAGCACTGCGGGAGTCGGAGATGAGCAGTTCTTC. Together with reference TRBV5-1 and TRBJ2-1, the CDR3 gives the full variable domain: KAGVTQTPRYLIKTRGQQVTLSCSPISGHRSVSWYQQTPGQGLQFLFEYFSETQRNKGNFPGRFSGRQFSNSRSEMNVSTLELGDSALYLCASSTAGVGDEQFFGPGTRLTVL.

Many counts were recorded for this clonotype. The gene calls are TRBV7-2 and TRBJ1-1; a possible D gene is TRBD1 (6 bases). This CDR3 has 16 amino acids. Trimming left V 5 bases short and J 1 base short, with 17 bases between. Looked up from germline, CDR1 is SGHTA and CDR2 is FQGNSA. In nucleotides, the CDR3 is TGTGCCAGCAGCCTCCACGGGCGCAGGGGGAACACTGAAGCTTTCTTT. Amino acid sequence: CASSLHGRRGNTEAFF.

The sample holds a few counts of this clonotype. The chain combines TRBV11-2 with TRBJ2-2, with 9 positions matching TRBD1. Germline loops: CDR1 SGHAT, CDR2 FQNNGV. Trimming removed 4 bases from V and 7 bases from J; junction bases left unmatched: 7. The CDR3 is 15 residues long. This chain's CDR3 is CASSSGTGTYGELFF. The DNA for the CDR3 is TGTGCCAGCAGCTCCGGGACAGGGACTTACGGGGAGCTGTTTTTT. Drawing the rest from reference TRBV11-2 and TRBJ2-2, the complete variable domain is EAGVAQSPRYKIIEKRQSVAFWCNPISGHATLYWYQQILGQGPKLLIQFQNNGVVDDSQLPKDRFSAERLKGVDSTLKIQPAKLEDSAVYLCASSSGTGTYGELFFGEGSRLTVL.

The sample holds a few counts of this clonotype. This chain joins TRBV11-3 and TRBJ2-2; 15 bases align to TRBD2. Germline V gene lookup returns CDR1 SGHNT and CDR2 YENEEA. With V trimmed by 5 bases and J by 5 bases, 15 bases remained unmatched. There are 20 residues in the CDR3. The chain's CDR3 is CASSPHPGTSGRRDTGELFF. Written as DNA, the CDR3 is TGTGCCAGCAGCCCACACCCCGGGACTAGCGGGAGGAGAGATACCGGGGAGCTGTTTTTT.